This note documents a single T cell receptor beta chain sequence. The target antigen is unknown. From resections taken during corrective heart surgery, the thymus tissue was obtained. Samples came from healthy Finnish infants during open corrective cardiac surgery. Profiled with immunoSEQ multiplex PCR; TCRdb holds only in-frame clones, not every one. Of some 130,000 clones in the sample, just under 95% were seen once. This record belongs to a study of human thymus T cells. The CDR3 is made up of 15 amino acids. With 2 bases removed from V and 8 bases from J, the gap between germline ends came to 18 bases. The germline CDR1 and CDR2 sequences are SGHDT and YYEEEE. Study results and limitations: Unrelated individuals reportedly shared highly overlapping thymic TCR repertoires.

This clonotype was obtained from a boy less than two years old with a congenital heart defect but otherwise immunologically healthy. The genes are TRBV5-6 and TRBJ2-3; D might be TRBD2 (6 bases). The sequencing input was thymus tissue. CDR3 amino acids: CASSFVRDFRATQYF. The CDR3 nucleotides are TGTGCCAGCAGCTTCGTCCGGGACTTTCGGGCTACGCAGTATTTT.